The sequence of this TCR beta chain was determined in a study of T cell responses to AZD1222 COVID-19 vaccine (dated by TCRdb to the early 2020s). In terms of the full investigation: TCR sequencing was performed for fewer than 250 trial participants, of whom around 200 were given two doses of AZD1222 and around 25 were given two doses of MenACWY control vaccine. Trial participants were enrolled into age subgroups of 18-55, 56-69 and 70-plus years, which contained about 150, 28 and 57 TCR-sequenced participants, respectively. What the work shows at the level of the full study, not this receptor alone: Participants were mostly white British and included more females than males, and it was suggested by the authors that clonal diversity may have been underestimated. CD4 TCRs associated with the vaccine covered the entire spike protein, and the dominant responses were in regions 160-218 and 743-854. The 56-69-year group was small, and its depth increase did not reach significance, likely because of low power. After two AZD1222 doses, spike-specific TCR breadth and depth were significantly higher than at day 0 and than in MenACWY recipients. Nearly half of unique spike-specific TCRs reportedly recognized epitopes outside regions mutated in the B.1.351 and B.1.1.7 variants. Only six or seven AZD1222 recipients were SARS-CoV-2 seropositive at baseline, limiting conclusions about previously exposed vaccinees. No day 14 peak-response samples were available, so repertoires were characterized only after the peak T cell response.

Read against the paper, the sample's time point label means: about 28 days (+/-7) after the second vaccine dose. The intended sense of this specimen's treatment or condition label: meningococcal conjugate vaccine given as trial control. Vaccinee samples were obtained from the UK trials COV001 and COV002, which included a single-blind randomized controlled phase 2/3 trial of AZD1222 (ChAdOx1 nCoV-19) in healthy adults. Trial participant PBMC samples were collected at day 0 and day 28 after the second dose for TCRbeta chain sequencing. The CDR3 regions of human TCRbeta chains were analyzed by immunosequencing. Per the original workflow: TCRs in the repertoires were compared against a reference library of SARS-CoV-2-specific TCRs that had been generated with the MIRA antigen-specificity platform. Breadth meant the fraction of unique TCRs that were SARS-CoV-2-associated, whereas depth meant the fraction of total T cells that were SARS-CoV-2-associated. Using the MIRA data, each spike-specific TCR was assigned both to the spike region to which the TCR was reactive and to a CD4 or CD8 class. Log10-transformed breadth and depth values were compared by one-way ANOVA with Sidak's multiple comparisons tests. TCRdb mirrors the immuneACCESS table, restricted to in-frame sequences. Some clones are absent from its copies; in checked studies, under half trace to an unresolved V gene, and the reason for the others is unknown. D and trimming were read from the DNA, whereas the V and J calls and clone size are those reported in that table. This sample is represented by 140,000 or so clones; about 89% of them were singletons. The biggest ten clones account for roughly 7.5% of the sample.

About this clone itself: The target of this receptor is not known. Base qualities are not provided; no much larger clone lies one nucleotide away.

CDR3 length: 16 amino acids, cysteine to phenylalanine. Of the read, only the CDR3 DNA is kept; its 48 bases are in frame from base 1. A distance of 19 bases separates the germline ends of V and J, which lose 1 base and 6 bases respectively. The source of this sequence is an adult who received the MenACWY meningococcal vaccine as a control. The sequences come from peripheral blood, collected 28 days after the second dose of the MenACWY control vaccine. The chain couples TRBV23-1 to TRBJ2-7; the D element could tentatively be TRBD1 or TRBD2, as 6 bases agree for each. TRBV23-1 is placed among ORFs of uncertain function. The DNA reads as follows: TGCGCCAGCAGTCAATTTCCTGGTCGACGGGGGCCCGAGCAGTACTTC. The encoded protein is CASSQFPGRRGPEQYF.